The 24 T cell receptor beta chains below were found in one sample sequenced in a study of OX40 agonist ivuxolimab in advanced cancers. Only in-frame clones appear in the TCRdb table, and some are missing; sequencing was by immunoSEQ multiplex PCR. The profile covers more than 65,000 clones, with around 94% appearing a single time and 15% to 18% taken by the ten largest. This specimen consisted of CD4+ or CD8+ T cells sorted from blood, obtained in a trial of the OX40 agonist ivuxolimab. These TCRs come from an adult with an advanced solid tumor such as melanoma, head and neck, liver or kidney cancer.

The CDR3 DNA sequence: TGCGCCAGCAGCCAACTTCCAGGGGGACCTTATGGCTACACCTTC. Translating gives CASSQLPGGPYGYTF. The chain carries TRBV4-3 and TRBJ1-2, with TRBD1 matching 7 bases. Per the germline V gene, CDR1 is LGHNA and CDR2 is YSLEER. This CDR3 spans 15 amino acids. The trim removed 2 bases at V and 5 bases at J, leaving 8 bases unmatched.

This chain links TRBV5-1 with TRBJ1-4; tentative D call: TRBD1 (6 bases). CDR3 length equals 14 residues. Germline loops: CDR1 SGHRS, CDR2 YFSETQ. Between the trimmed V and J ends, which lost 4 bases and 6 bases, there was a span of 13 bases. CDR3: CASSLGRGYEKLFF. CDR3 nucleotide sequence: TGCGCCAGCAGCCTGGGCAGGGGATATGAAAAACTGTTTTTT.

For the CDR3, the DNA is TGTGCCACAAAACTAGCGGGAGTGAACGGGGAGCTGTTTTTT. Its protein product is CATKLAGVNGELFF. The rearrangement uses TRBV27 and TRBJ2-2; the match to TRBD2 covers 11 bases. The CDR3 spans 14 residues. After removal of 10 bases from V and 7 bases from J, the junction contained 8 bases not matched to a gene. The germline gives CDR1 MNHEY, CDR2 SMNVEV (reference sequence).

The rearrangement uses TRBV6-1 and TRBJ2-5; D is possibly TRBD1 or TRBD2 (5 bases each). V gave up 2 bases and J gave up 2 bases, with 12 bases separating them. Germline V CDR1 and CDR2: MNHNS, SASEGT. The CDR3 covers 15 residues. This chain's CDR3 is CASSEPPGTQETQYF. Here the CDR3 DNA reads TGTGCCAGCAGTGAACCGCCAGGGACGCAAGAGACCCAGTACTTC.

The CDR3 nucleotides are TGTGCCAGCAGTCCCGGGACAGGGGCAACTGGAAACACCATATATTTT. As protein: CASSPGTGATGNTIYF. The genes are TRBV7-8 and TRBJ1-3; 10 nucleotides line up with TRBD1. With V trimmed by 6 bases and J by 2 bases, 7 bases remained unmatched. Germline V gene data show CDR1 as SGHVS and CDR2 as FQNEAQ. There are 16 residues in the CDR3.

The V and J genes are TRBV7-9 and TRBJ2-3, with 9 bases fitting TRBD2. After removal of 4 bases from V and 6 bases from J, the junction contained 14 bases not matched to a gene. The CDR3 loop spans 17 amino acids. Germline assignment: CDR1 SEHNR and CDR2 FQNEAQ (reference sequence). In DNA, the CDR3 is TGTGCCAGCAGCTCTCCCCCAGCGGGGGGCCTGGAGGATACGCAGTATTTT. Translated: CASSSPPAGGLEDTQYF.

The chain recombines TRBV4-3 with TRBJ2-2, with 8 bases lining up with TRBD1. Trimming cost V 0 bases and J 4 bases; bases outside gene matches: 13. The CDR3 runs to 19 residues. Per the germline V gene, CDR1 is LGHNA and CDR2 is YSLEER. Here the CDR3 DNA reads TGCGCCAGCAGCCAAGATCTAGGACAGGGAATGGGGAGCACCGGGGAGCTGTTTTTT. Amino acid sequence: CASSQDLGQGMGSTGELFF.

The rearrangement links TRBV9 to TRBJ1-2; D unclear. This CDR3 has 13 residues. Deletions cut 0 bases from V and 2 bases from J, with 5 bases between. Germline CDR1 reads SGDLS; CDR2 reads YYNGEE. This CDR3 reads CASSVGVNYGYTF. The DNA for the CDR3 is TGTGCCAGCAGCGTAGGGGTAAACTATGGCTACACCTTC.

This CDR3 is CASEANRGSTEAFF. CDR3 DNA sequence: TGTGCCAGCGAGGCTAACAGGGGGTCCACTGAAGCTTTCTTT. The rearrangement links TRBV14 to TRBJ1-1; TRBD1 matches 8 bases. The CDR3 has 14 residues. The trim removed 8 bases at V and 4 bases at J, leaving 9 bases unmatched. The germline gives CDR1 SGHDN, CDR2 FVKESK.

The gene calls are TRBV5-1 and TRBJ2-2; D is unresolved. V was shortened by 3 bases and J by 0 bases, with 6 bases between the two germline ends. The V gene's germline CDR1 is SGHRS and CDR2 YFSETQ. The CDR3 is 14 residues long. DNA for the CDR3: TGCGCCAGCAGCTGGCGAACGAACACCGGGGAGCTGTTTTTT. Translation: CASSWRTNTGELFF. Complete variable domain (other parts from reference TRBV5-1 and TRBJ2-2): KAGVTQTPRYLIKTRGQQVTLSCSPISGHRSVSWYQQTPGQGLQFLFEYFSETQRNKGNFPGRFSGRQFSNSRSEMNVSTLELGDSALYLCASSWRTNTGELFFGEGSRLTVL.

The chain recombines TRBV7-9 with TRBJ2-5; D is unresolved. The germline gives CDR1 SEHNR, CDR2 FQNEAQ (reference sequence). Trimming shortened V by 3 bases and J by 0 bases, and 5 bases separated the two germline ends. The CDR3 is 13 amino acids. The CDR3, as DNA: TGTGCCAGCAGCTTGGAGTACCAAGAGACCCAGTACTTC. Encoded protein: CASSLEYQETQYF.

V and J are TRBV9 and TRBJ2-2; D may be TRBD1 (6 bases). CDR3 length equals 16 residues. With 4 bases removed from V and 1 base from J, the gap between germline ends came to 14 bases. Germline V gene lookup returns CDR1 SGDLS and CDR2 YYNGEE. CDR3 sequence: CASSPGYRENTGELFF. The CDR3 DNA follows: TGTGCCAGCAGCCCAGGCTACAGGGAGAACACCGGGGAGCTGTTTTTT.

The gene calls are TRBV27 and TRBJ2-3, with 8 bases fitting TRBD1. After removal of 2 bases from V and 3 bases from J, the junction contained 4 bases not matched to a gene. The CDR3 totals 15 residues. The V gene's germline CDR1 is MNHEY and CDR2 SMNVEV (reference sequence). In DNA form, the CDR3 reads TGTGCCAGCAGTTTAAGGGACAGGAGGACAGATACGCAGTATTTT. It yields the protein CASSLRDRRTDTQYF.

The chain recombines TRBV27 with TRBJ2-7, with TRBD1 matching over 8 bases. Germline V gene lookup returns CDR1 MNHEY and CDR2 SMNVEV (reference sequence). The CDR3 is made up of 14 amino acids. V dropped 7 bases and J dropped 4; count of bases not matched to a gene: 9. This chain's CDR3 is CASTSGTGLYEQYF. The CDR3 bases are TGTGCCAGCACCTCCGGGACAGGCTTGTACGAGCAGTACTTC.

CDR3 residues: CASSSKNRGALDSYNSPLHF. The DNA for the CDR3 is TGCGCCAGCAGCTCAAAAAACAGGGGGGCCCTCGACTCCTATAATTCACCCCTCCACTTT. The chain carries TRBV4-1 and TRBJ1-6, with 8 bases that match TRBD1. This CDR3 is 20 amino acids long. Per germline, CDR1 MGHRA and CDR2 YSYEKL. Trimming took 5 bases from V and 0 from J; bases not matched to a gene: 15.

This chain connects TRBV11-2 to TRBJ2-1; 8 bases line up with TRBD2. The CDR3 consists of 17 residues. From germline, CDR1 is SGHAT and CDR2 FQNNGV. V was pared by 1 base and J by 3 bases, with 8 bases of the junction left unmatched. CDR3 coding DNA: TGTGCCAGCAGCTTAGTTGCAGCGGGGGCCCTCTACAATGAGCAGTTCTTC. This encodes CASSLVAAGALYNEQFF.

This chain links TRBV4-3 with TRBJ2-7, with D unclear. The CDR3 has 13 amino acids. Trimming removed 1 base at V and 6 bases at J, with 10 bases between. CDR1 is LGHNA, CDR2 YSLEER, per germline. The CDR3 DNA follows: TGCGCCAGCAGCCAAGTGCAGAAGGGCGAGCAGTACTTC. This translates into CASSQVQKGEQYF.

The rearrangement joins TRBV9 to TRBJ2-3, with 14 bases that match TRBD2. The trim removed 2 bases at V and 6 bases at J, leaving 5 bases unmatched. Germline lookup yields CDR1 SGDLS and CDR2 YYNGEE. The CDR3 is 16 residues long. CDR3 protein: CASSVGLAGGMDTQYF. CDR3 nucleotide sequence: TGTGCCAGCAGCGTCGGACTAGCGGGAGGTATGGATACGCAGTATTTT.

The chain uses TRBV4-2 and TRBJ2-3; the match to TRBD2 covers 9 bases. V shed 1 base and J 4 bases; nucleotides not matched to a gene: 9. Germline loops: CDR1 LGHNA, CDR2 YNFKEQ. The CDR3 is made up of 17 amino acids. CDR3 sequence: CASSQGYQREVSDTQYF. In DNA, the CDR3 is TGTGCCAGCAGCCAAGGCTATCAGCGGGAGGTATCAGATACGCAGTATTTT.

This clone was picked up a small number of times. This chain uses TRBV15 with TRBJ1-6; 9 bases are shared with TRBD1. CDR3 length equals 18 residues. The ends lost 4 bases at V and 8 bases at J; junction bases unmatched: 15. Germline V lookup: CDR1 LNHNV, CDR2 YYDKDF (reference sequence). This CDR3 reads CATSTTLDRGEVDSPLHF. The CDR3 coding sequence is TGTGCCACCAGCACCACCTTGGACAGGGGAGAAGTGGATTCACCCCTCCACTTT.

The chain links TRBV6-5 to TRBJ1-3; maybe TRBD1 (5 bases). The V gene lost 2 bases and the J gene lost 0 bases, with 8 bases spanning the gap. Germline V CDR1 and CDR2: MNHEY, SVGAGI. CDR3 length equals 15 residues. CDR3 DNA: TGTGCCAGCAGTTACCAGGGCTTCTCTGGAAACACCATATATTTT. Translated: CASSYQGFSGNTIYF.

CDR3: CASQTFGETQYF. The CDR3, as DNA: TGTGCTAGTCAAACGTTTGGGGAGACCCAGTACTTC. V is TRBV12-5 and J is TRBJ2-5; D remains ambiguous. The length of the CDR3 is 12 residues. Germline V gene lookup returns CDR1 LGHNT and CDR2 FRNRAP. V was pared by 8 bases and J by 5 bases, with 12 bases between.

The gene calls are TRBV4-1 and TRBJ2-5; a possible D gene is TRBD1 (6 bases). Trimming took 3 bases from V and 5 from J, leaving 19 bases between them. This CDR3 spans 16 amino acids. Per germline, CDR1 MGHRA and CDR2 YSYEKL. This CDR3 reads CASSHSEDRAEETQYF. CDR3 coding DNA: TGCGCCAGCAGCCATTCCGAGGACAGAGCTGAGGAGACCCAGTACTTC.

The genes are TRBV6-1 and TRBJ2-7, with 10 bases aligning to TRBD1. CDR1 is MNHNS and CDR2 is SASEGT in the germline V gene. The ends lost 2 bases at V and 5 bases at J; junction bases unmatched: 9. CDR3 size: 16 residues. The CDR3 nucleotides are TGTGCCAGCAGTGAAACATTAGGACAGGGGGGGAACGAGCAGTACTTC. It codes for CASSETLGQGGNEQYF.